This T cell receptor beta chain was retrieved from a study of blood T cell repertoires in COVID-19. In germline, CDR1 is LGHNA, CDR2 YNFKEQ. The CDR3 sequence is 15 residues long. The junction had 4 bases not matched to a gene; V was cut back by 1 base and J by 6 bases. Under the authors' procedure: Counts of nucleated cells, estimated from reference gene primer amplification, were obtained. The table came from immunoSEQ multiplex PCR; TCRdb's copy has only in-frame clones and leaves some out. Clone size and V and J calls were adopted from that table, with D and trimming inferred from the DNA. The table includes about 130,000 clones, roughly four fifths detected once.

The chain links TRBV4-2 to TRBJ2-2; 8 bases fit TRBD2. The receptor was derived from a man aged 50-60 years who had recovered from COVID-19. The sample was PBMCs or T cells enriched from blood (not recorded which). CDR3 in amino acids: CASSQASGGPGELFF. The CDR3 region has the DNA TGTGCCAGCAGCCAAGCCTCGGGGGGGCCCGGGGAGCTGTTTTTT.